This TCR beta chain came from a study of identical twins. The study, taken as a whole, reports: Weaker excess twin sharing was observed in beta out-of-frame sequences. Fewer insertions were carried by abundant cord blood beta clonotypes, but none was seen in memory repertoires.

TCRdb re-analysed the 5' RACE reads in MiXCR, keeping a single row per CDR3 protein. Seen here are some 790,000 distinct CDR3 sequences, around a sixth observed once, and the top ten hold 10% to 15%. This clonotype came up a few times. Its cognate antigen is unknown. Trimming cost V 2 bases and J 3 bases, with 19 bases left between them. The CDR3 totals 17 residues. The sample was also reused in another study, on T cells expressing NK-cell markers. From that second work: Each TCR beta repertoire originated in sorted T cells that were CD3+CD56+NKG2C+, CD3+CD56+NKG2C- or CD3+CD56-NKG2C+. The share of CD8+ T cells held by dominant NKG2C+ clonotypes was roughly 1.0-8% in about six donors.

The chain combines TRBV12-3 or TRBV12-4 with TRBJ1-2; a possible D gene is TRBD1 (6 bases). The sample consisted of PBMCs. The sequence was obtained from a woman aged 18-30 years in good health. CDR3 sequence reads: CASSLKGAAGGYYGYTF. The CDR3 DNA reads TGTGCCAGCAGTTTAAAGGGAGCTGCGGGGGGCTACTATGGCTACACCTTC.